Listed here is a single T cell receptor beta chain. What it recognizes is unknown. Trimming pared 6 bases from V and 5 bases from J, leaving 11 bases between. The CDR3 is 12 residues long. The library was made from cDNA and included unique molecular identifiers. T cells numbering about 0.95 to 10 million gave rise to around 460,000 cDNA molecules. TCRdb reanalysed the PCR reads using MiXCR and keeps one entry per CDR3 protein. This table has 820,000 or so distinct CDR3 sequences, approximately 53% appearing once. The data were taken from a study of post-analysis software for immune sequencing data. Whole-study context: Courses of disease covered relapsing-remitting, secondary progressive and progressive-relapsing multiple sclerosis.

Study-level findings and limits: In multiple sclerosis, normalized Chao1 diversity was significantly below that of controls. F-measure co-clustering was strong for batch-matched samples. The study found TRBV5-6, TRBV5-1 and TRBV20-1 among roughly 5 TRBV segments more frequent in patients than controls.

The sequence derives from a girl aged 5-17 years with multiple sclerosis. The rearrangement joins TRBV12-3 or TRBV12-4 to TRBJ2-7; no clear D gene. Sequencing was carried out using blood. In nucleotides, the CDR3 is TGTGCCAGCAGCCCGTTAGGCCACGAGCAGTACTTC. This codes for CASSPLGHEQYF.